The 19 T cell receptor beta chains reported below all come from one sample, sequenced in a study of blood T cell repertoires in COVID-19. Some clones are missing from TCRdb's copy, which holds only in-frame ones; the method was immunoSEQ multiplex PCR. The table records over 200,000 clones, 87% of them present only once. The source material was PBMCs or T cells enriched from blood (not recorded which). Source of these receptors: a man between 25 and 39 years old who had recovered from COVID-19.

The chain links TRBV2 to TRBJ1-4; 7 bases agree with TRBD1. CDR1 is SNHLY, CDR2 FYNNEI, per germline. V gave up 5 bases and J gave up 0 bases; unmatched junction bases: 6. The CDR3 runs to 16 residues. The CDR3 nucleotides are TGTGCCAGCAGTTTAAGGGGGCCGGCAACTAATGAAAAACTGTTTTTT. The encoded protein is CASSLRGPATNEKLFF.

V is TRBV19 and J is TRBJ1-5, with a tentative D call TRBD1 (5 bases). CDR1 LNHDA and CDR2 SQIVND come from the germline V gene (reference sequence). The CDR3 has 15 amino acids. Between the trimmed V and J ends, which lost 6 bases and 4 bases, there was a span of 16 bases. In nucleotides, the CDR3 is TGTGCCAGTAGCAAACAATTACAGGATAATCAGCCCCAGCATTTT. Translating it yields CASSKQLQDNQPQHF.

The chain joins TRBV10-3 to TRBJ2-7, with 8 positions matching TRBD1. The trim removed 6 bases at V and 5 bases at J, leaving 9 bases unmatched. This CDR3 region has 14 residues. From germline, CDR1 is ENHRY and CDR2 SYGVKD. CDR3 coding DNA: TGTGCCATCAGGGACAGGGTAAGGTATCACGAGCAGTACTTC. Translated: CAIRDRVRYHEQYF.

This chain connects TRBV7-2 to TRBJ2-1; 12 bases map to TRBD2. The length of the CDR3 is 15 residues. In germline, CDR1 is SGHTA, CDR2 FQGNSA. J was trimmed by 6 bases and V by 9 bases; bases with no gene match: 9. CDR3 in amino acids: CARLEWTSGANEQFF. In DNA, the CDR3 is TGTGCCAGGTTGGAATGGACTAGCGGGGCCAATGAGCAGTTCTTC.

V gene TRBV24-1 combines with J gene TRBJ2-1; 9 bases line up with TRBD1. Germline trimming cut 12 bases from V and 6 bases from J; bases unmatched to any gene: 11. CDR1 is KGHDR and CDR2 is SFDVKD in the germline V gene. The CDR3 sequence is 14 residues long. CDR3 nucleotide sequence: TGTGCCGTCCAAACAGGGGGCTTGTTCAATGAGCAGTTCTTC. Its translation: CAVQTGGLFNEQFF.

This chain joins TRBV5-4 and TRBJ2-1; TRBD2 matches at 11 bases. V lost 4 bases to trimming and J lost 4 bases; unmatched junction nucleotides: 4. This CDR3 has 15 residues. Germline assignment: CDR1 SGHNT and CDR2 YYREEE (reference sequence). This CDR3 is CASSHSGGAYNEQFF. CDR3 DNA sequence: TGTGCCAGCAGCCATAGCGGGGGGGCTTACAATGAGCAGTTCTTC.

This chain connects TRBV18 to TRBJ2-7; D unresolved. Germline assignment: CDR1 KGHSH and CDR2 LQKENI. With 2 bases removed from V and 6 bases from J, the gap between germline ends came to 8 bases. CDR3 length: 12 amino acids. The CDR3 DNA is TGTGCCAGCTCACCAATGAATAGCGAGCAGTACTTC. Its protein is CASSPMNSEQYF.

The V gene is TRBV5-1, the J gene TRBJ2-7; the D gene is possibly TRBD2 (6 bases). V lost 2 bases to trimming and J lost 0 bases, with 21 bases between them. Germline V CDR1 and CDR2: SGHRS, YFSETQ. The length of the CDR3 is 18 residues. CDR3 nucleotide sequence: TGCGCCAGCAGCTTCAGTCCTTCGGGCGGGACCCTCTCCTACGAGCAGTACTTC. This gives the protein CASSFSPSGGTLSYEQYF.

This chain connects TRBV28 to TRBJ2-7, with 9 positions matching TRBD2. V shed 3 bases and J 4 bases; nucleotides not matched to a gene: 7. The length of the CDR3 is 15 residues. The germline gives CDR1 MDHEN, CDR2 SYDVKM. For the CDR3, the DNA is TGTGCCAGCAGTTTTATTAGCGGGGGAAGGTACGAGCAGTACTTC. Translated, it gives CASSFISGGRYEQYF.

This clone was seen a single time. The chain combines TRBV27 with TRBJ1-2; 11 bases are a match to TRBD1. This CDR3 has 15 amino acids. CDR1 is MNHEY, CDR2 SMNVEV, per germline (reference sequence). V trimming: 5 bases; J trimming: 7 bases; junction bases outside the gene matches: 9. The CDR3 region has the DNA TGTGCCAGCAGTGGGGCCGGACAGGGGGCGGGTGGCTACACCTTC. Translated, it gives CASSGAGQGAGGYTF.

The genes are TRBV21-1 and TRBJ2-7; the D segment call TRBD2 is taken from the table without a DNA check. TRBV21-1 is described as a pseudogene. The CDR3 sequence is 20 residues long. CDR3 sequence reads: CASSKEAGWGWEVRYHEQYF. The CDR3 DNA is TGTGCCAGCAGCAAAGAGGCGGGGTGGGGTTGGGAGGTAAGGTATCACGAGCAGTACTTC.

The chain recombines TRBV3-1 (or the pseudogene TRBV3-2) with TRBJ2-5, with 7 bases fitting TRBD1. Germline V gene lookup returns CDR1 LGHDT and CDR2 YNNKEL (reference sequence). Trimming at V came to 4 bases and at J to 5 bases, leaving 7 bases not matched to a gene. CDR3 size: 14 residues. The CDR3 nucleotides read TGTGCCAGCAGCCTCCGGACAGGCTGGGAGACCCAGTACTTC. It is translated as CASSLRTGWETQYF.

This clone has only one observation. CDR3 coding DNA: TGCAGCGTCGCGACTAGCGGTAACTACGAGCAGTACTTC. This gives the protein CSVATSGNYEQYF. The V gene is TRBV29-1, the J gene TRBJ2-7; 9 nucleotides align to TRBD2. Germline V gene lookup returns CDR1 SQVTM and CDR2 ANQGSEA. The CDR3 length is 13 residues. Trimming cost V 6 bases and J 3 bases; bases outside gene matches: 6.

The rearrangement uses TRBV7-9 and TRBJ1-6; D call uncertain. The CDR3 has 14 amino acids. V was trimmed by 5 bases and J by 7 bases, leaving 12 bases between them. Germline CDR1 SEHNR, CDR2 FQNEAQ (reference sequence). The CDR3 region has the DNA TGTGCCAGCAGCCTGAGGGCGGGGAATTCACCCCTCCACTTT. Translated: CASSLRAGNSPLHF.

Here the CDR3 reads CASSLFDNEQFF. The CDR3 bases are TGTGCCAGCAGCTTGTTCGACAATGAGCAGTTCTTC. This chain joins TRBV5-4 and TRBJ2-1, with no clear D. CDR3 length: 12 amino acids. Germline loops: CDR1 SGHNT, CDR2 YYREEE (reference sequence). V lost 1 base and J 5 bases, leaving 4 bases between the germline ends.

This clone was counted only a few times. This sequence joins TRBV7-9 and TRBJ1-2; no reliable D call. There are 14 residues in the CDR3. Looked up from germline, CDR1 is SEHNR and CDR2 is FQNEAQ (reference sequence). V lost 1 base, J lost 8 bases, and 14 bases lay in between. The CDR3 DNA sequence: TGTGCCAGCAGCTTAGATGAGGGCCCGACGGGCTACACCTTC. Its translation is CASSLDEGPTGYTF.

The CDR3 here is CASSFGESTDTQYF. CDR3 nucleotide sequence: TGTGCCAGCTCTTTCGGGGAAAGCACAGATACGCAGTATTTT. The chain has TRBV18 and TRBJ2-3; TRBD2 might be the D (5 bases). This CDR3 is built from 14 residues. Trimming stripped 6 bases from V and 0 bases from J, with 10 bases between. CDR1 and CDR2 (germline): KGHSH, LQKENI.

This clone is a singleton in its sample. This sequence joins TRBV30 and TRBJ2-7; D gene ambiguous. The CDR3 extends over 13 amino acids. V lost 0 bases and J lost 5, with 11 bases in between. Germline CDR1 and CDR2: GTSNPN and SVGIG (reference sequence). This CDR3 is CAWSVRVRNEQYF. Here the CDR3 DNA reads TGTGCCTGGAGTGTACGGGTGCGCAACGAGCAGTACTTC.

V gene TRBV13 combines with J gene TRBJ2-2; TRBD1 might be the D (5 bases). Trimming removed 6 bases from V and 5 bases from J, with 16 bases in between. The length of the CDR3 is 15 residues. CDR1 PRHDT and CDR2 FYEKMQ come from the germline V gene (reference sequence). As DNA, the CDR3 is TGTGCCAGCAGTAGCCGAGGCCAGGGAACCGGGGAGCTGTTTTTT. Amino acids: CASSSRGQGTGELFF.